The rows below give T cell receptor beta chains drawn from one sample of a study of blood T cell repertoires in COVID-19. Profiling relied on immunoSEQ multiplex PCR, and the TCRdb table lists in-frame clones only, not all of them. Of around 140,000 clones in the sample, approximately 87% were seen once. Source material: PBMCs or T cells enriched from blood (not recorded which). All receptors derive from a man aged 50-60 years in a cohort exposed to, infected with or recovered from COVID-19 (not recorded which). Each CDR3 is given without its conserved first and last residue. The D gene is left open where the match is weak. The size of a clone is reported for some rows only, either as once, few or many, or as a class for expanded clones.

cdr3_aa	d_call	v_call	clone_size
ASSYLGLNSPLH	-	TRBV6-2/TRBV6-3	-
AWSRQENTEAF	-	TRBV30	-
ASRSRLAGGLSEQF	TRBD2	TRBV28	once
ASSFGGIEQF	-	TRBV27	-
ASSFQRGGEETQY	TRBD2	TRBV27	-
ASSPARTTYEQY	-	TRBV18	-
ASSGRTGAVGEQY	TRBD1	TRBV28	-
ASSVGTAPYGYT	TRBD1	TRBV9	-
ASSPTYGYT	-	TRBV2	-
ASSYLTSDSTDTQY	TRBD2	TRBV6-5	-
ASSYSYRTGHQPQH	TRBD1	TRBV6-5	-
ATSDGTAGYT	TRBD1	TRBV24-1	-
ASSPPQIMNTEAF	-	TRBV18	-
ASGGGNSYEQY	-	TRBV4-1	once
ASSSTGQGDYEQY	TRBD1	TRBV11-3	-
ASTRYTEAF	-	TRBV6-5	-
ASSYSGNTGELF	-	TRBV7-3	-